The 18 T cell receptor beta chains below come from one sample, sequenced in a study of shared clonotypes between healthy human individuals. Generated by immunoSEQ multiplex PCR, the TCRdb table keeps only in-frame clones and is missing some. The data contain under 2.5 million clones, roughly 92% of them singletons. Specimen: naive CD4+ T cells from PBMCs. Subset defined: CD45RA+ positively selected. Source of these receptors: a man between 18 and 35 years old in good health. Some clones in this sample may be carry-over from other donors' samples.

This clone was recorded a few times. V gene TRBV19 combines with J gene TRBJ1-1; unclear D gene. This CDR3 has 14 amino acids. Germline loops: CDR1 LNHDA, CDR2 SQIVND (reference sequence). Trimming pared 4 bases from V and 5 bases from J, leaving 14 bases between. Here the CDR3 reads CASSTGSVPTEAFF. CDR3 DNA sequence: TGTGCCAGTAGTACGGGGTCAGTACCGACTGAAGCTTTCTTT.

The chain has TRBV25-1 and TRBJ2-3; 12 nucleotides agree with TRBD2. J gave up 2 bases and V 6 bases, and 3 bases lay outside the gene matches. The CDR3 spans 15 residues. Germline assignment: CDR1 MGHDK and CDR2 SYGVNS. CDR3 coding DNA: TGTGCCAGCAGGAGACTAGCGGGAGTCACAGATACGCAGTATTTT. Protein sequence: CASRRLAGVTDTQYF.

Remarks on this clone: Other nucleotide sequences in the sample specify the same CDR3. This chain uses TRBV28 with TRBJ2-5; D could derive from TRBD1 or TRBD2 (5 bases each). This CDR3 is built from 13 residues. V was clipped by 6 bases and J by 4 bases, with 12 bases between them. Per the germline V gene, CDR1 is MDHEN and CDR2 is SYDVKM. In nucleotides, the CDR3 is TGTGCCAGCAGCCCCCCGGGGCTAGAGACCCAGTACTTC. It codes for CASSPPGLETQYF.

The chain couples TRBV2 to TRBJ1-1; weak D call: TRBD1 (5 bases). The CDR3 runs to 12 residues. V dropped 11 bases and J dropped 3 bases, with 13 bases sitting between them. Germline-derived CDR1 and CDR2 are SNHLY and FYNNEI. The CDR3 DNA reads as TGTGCCGGGGCGGGGGTATACACTGAAGCTTTCTTT. Translating gives CAGAGVYTEAFF. Full variable domain (missing parts from reference TRBV2 and TRBJ1-1): EPEVTQTPSHQVTQMGQEVILRCVPISNHLYFYWYRQILGQKVEFLVSFYNNEISEKSEIFDDQFSVERPDGSNFTLKIRSTKLEDSAMYFCAGAGVYTEAFFGQGTRLTVV.

As regards this clone: Other DNA sequences within the sample encode an identical CDR3. CDR3 residues: CSARVGTEAFF. The CDR3 DNA is TGCAGTGCTAGAGTTGGCACTGAAGCTTTCTTT. V gene TRBV20-1 combines with J gene TRBJ1-1; D remains unclear. Germline loops: CDR1 DFQATT, CDR2 SNEGSKA (reference sequence). The V gene lost 1 base and the J gene lost 4 bases, with 4 bases spanning the gap. The CDR3 loop spans 11 amino acids.

This rearrangement joins TRBV28 to TRBJ2-7; a weak D match, TRBD2 (5 bases). Germline V gives CDR1 MDHEN, CDR2 SYDVKM. This CDR3 is 15 amino acids long. The V end was cut by 6 bases, the J end by 7 bases, with 22 bases between. The CDR3 sequence is CASSPRTPAGSEQYF. The CDR3 DNA is TGTGCCAGCAGCCCTCGGACTCCTGCCGGGTCTGAGCAGTACTTC.

The table lists this clone with a count of one. This sample also contains other DNA sequences that code for the same CDR3. This rearrangement joins TRBV6-1 to TRBJ2-7; the D is unclear. Germline V lookup: CDR1 MNHNS, CDR2 SASEGT. This CDR3 has 12 amino acids. V was pared by 2 bases and J by 3 bases, with 5 bases between. CDR3 region: CASSENSYEQYF. The CDR3 DNA reads TGTGCCAGCAGTGAAAACAGCTACGAGCAGTACTTC.

The chain joins TRBV18 to TRBJ2-1; perhaps TRBD2 as D (5 bases). The CDR3 runs to 17 residues. Trimming removed 0 bases from V and 1 base from J, with 13 bases in between. The V gene's germline CDR1 is KGHSH and CDR2 LQKENI. DNA for the CDR3: TGTGCCAGCTCACCACCGGGTAGCGCCTTATCCTACAATGAGCAGTTCTTC. Translating gives CASSPPGSALSYNEQFF. Full variable domain (remainder filled in from reference TRBV18 and TRBJ2-1): NAGVMQNPRHLVRRRGQEARLRCSPMKGHSHVYWYRQLPEEGLKFMVYLQKENIIDESGMPKERFSAEFPKEGPSILRIQQVVRGDSAAYFCASSPPGSALSYNEQFFGPGTRLTVL.

This sequence joins TRBV4-1 and TRBJ2-3; D is unclear. V lost 4 bases and J 6 bases, leaving 20 bases between the germline ends. The germline gives CDR1 MGHRA, CDR2 YSYEKL. The CDR3 sequence is 16 residues long. As DNA, the CDR3 is TGCGCCAGCAGCCCAATGGTCACGGGTGGGTTGGATACGCAGTATTTT. This codes for CASSPMVTGGLDTQYF.

This chain links TRBV9 with TRBJ1-4; D possibly corresponds to TRBD1 (5 bases). Germline V gene lookup returns CDR1 SGDLS and CDR2 YYNGEE. Trimming removed 5 bases at V and 4 bases at J, with 15 bases between. There are 15 residues in the CDR3. CDR3 amino acids: CASRGEGRNNEKLFF. The CDR3 DNA sequence: TGTGCCAGCAGGGGTGAGGGGCGGAATAATGAAAAACTGTTTTTT.

Regarding this clone: The identical CDR3 is also encoded by other nucleotide sequences in the sample. This chain uses TRBV7-9 with TRBJ2-7; no clear D gene. The CDR3 extends over 11 amino acids. V lost 5 bases to trimming and J lost 4 bases, with 6 bases between them. Germline values: CDR1 SEHNR, CDR2 FQNEAQ (reference sequence). CDR3 sequence reads: CASSLDYEQYF. The CDR3 DNA sequence: TGTGCCAGCAGCCTAGATTACGAGCAGTACTTC.

V and J are TRBV28 and TRBJ1-4, with D maybe TRBD1 (6 bases). In germline, CDR1 is MDHEN, CDR2 SYDVKM. V was cut by 3 bases and J by 8 bases, with 13 bases left in between. The CDR3 length is 14 residues. The CDR3 DNA reads as TGTGCCAGCAGTTTTAGGTCAGGGGTAGAAAAACTGTTTTTT. It encodes CASSFRSGVEKLFF.

This clone was recorded only once. The chain joins TRBV6-1 to TRBJ2-7; 7 bases are shared with TRBD1. Trimming removed 7 bases from V and 3 bases from J; junction bases left unmatched: 6. Germline assignment: CDR1 MNHNS and CDR2 SASEGT. The CDR3 consists of 13 residues. This CDR3 is CASKGGPDYEQYF. CDR3 DNA sequence: TGTGCCAGCAAAGGGGGCCCAGACTACGAGCAGTACTTC.

The chain is built from TRBV19 and TRBJ1-5; possible D gene TRBD1, 5 bases. Germline CDR1 is LNHDA and CDR2 is SQIVND (reference sequence). The CDR3 is made up of 20 amino acids. The V and J ends lost 3 bases and 4 bases respectively, with 28 bases between them. The CDR3 here is CASSILIRYGTRLVNQPQHF. As DNA, the CDR3 is TGTGCCAGTAGTATCCTTATTCGTTATGGGACCCGACTGGTTAATCAGCCCCAGCATTTT.

The V call is TRBV19, the J call TRBJ2-7, with D tentatively TRBD1 (5 bases). Germline V gene data show CDR1 as LNHDA and CDR2 as SQIVND (reference sequence). CDR3 length equals 16 residues. V dropped 3 bases and J dropped 0 bases, with 15 bases sitting between them. Here the CDR3 DNA reads TGTGCCAGTAGTATTCGAAGGGGCGCCTACTCCTACGAGCAGTACTTC. It encodes CASSIRRGAYSYEQYF.

V usage is TRBV19 and J usage is TRBJ1-5; D may be TRBD1 (5 bases). Trimming cost V 3 bases and J 6 bases, with 18 bases left between them. This CDR3 has 16 amino acids. The V gene's germline CDR1 is LNHDA and CDR2 SQIVND (reference sequence). CDR3 sequence (DNA): TGTGCCAGTAGTATTTCGTCGGGGAGAGGGACTCAGCCCCAGCATTTT. It specifies CASSISSGRGTQPQHF.

This chain joins TRBV28 and TRBJ1-2; D may be TRBD1 (5 bases). Germline loops: CDR1 MDHEN, CDR2 SYDVKM. The CDR3 has 15 residues. V was pared by 6 bases and J by 4 bases, with 18 bases between. The CDR3 nucleotides are TGTGCCAGCAGGCGCACCCCCGGGGCAGGCTATGGCTACACCTTC. Translating gives CASRRTPGAGYGYTF.

This rearrangement joins TRBV7-2 to TRBJ2-1, with no clear D. V shed 2 bases and J shed 3 bases, with 11 bases lying between them. This CDR3 contains 15 residues. Germline-derived CDR1 and CDR2 are SGHTA and FQGNSA. CDR3 sequence: CASSLLSQYYNEQFF. The CDR3 bases are TGTGCCAGCAGCTTACTTAGCCAATACTACAATGAGCAGTTCTTC.